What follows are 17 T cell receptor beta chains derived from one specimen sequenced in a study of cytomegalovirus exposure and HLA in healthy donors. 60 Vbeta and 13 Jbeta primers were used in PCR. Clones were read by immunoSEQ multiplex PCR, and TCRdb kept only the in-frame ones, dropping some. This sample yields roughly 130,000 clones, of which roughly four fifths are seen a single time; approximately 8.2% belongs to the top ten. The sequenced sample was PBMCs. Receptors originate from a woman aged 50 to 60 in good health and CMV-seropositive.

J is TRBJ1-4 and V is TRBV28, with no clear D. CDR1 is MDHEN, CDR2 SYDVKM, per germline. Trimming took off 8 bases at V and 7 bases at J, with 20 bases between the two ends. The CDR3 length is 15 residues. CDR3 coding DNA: TGTGCCAGCGGTAAGACACAGCTCGCCGGTGAAAAACTGTTTTTT. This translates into CASGKTQLAGEKLFF.

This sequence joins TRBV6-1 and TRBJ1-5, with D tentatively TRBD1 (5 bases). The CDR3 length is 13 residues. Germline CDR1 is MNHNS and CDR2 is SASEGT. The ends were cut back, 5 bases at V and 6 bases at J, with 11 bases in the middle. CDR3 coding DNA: TGTGCCAGCAGTCTCAGGGATGTTCAGCCCCAGCATTTT. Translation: CASSLRDVQPQHF.

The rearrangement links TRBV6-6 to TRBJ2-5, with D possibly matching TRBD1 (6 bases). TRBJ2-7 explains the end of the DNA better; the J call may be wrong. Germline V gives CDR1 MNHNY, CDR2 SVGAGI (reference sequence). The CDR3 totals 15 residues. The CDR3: CASRPGHSNSYEQYF. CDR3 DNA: TGTGCCAGCAGACCGGGACACAGTAACTCCTACGAGCAGTACTTC.

The CDR3: CASSESSPIGGEKLFF. In nucleotides, the CDR3 is TGTGCCAGCAGTGAATCTAGCCCTATTGGGGGGGAAAAACTGTTTTTT. The genes are TRBV25-1 and TRBJ1-4; D possibly corresponds to TRBD1 (5 bases). The CDR3 extends over 16 amino acids. Looked up from germline, CDR1 is MGHDK and CDR2 is SYGVNS. V was cut by 1 base and J by 8 bases, with 17 bases left in between.

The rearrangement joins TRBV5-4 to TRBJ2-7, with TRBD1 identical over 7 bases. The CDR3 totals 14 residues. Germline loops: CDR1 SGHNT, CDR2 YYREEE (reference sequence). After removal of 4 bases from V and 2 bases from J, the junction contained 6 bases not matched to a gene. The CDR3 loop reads CASSPGTATYEQYF. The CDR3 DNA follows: TGTGCCAGCAGCCCCGGGACAGCAACCTACGAGCAGTACTTC. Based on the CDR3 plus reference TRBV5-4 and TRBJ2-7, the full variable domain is ETGVTQSPTHLIKTRGQQVTLRCSSQSGHNTVSWYQQALGQGPQFIFQYYREEENGRGNFPPRFSGLQFPNYSSELNVNALELDDSALYLCASSPGTATYEQYFGPGTRLTVT.

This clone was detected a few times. The CDR3 bases are TGCAGCGTCGGACAAGGGAAATACAATGAGCAGTTCTTC. Residues: CSVGQGKYNEQFF. The chain combines TRBV29-1 with TRBJ2-1, with D possibly being TRBD1 (5 bases). With 6 bases removed from V and 4 bases from J, the gap between germline ends came to 13 bases. CDR3 length: 13 amino acids. Germline CDR1 and CDR2: SQVTM and ANQGSEA.

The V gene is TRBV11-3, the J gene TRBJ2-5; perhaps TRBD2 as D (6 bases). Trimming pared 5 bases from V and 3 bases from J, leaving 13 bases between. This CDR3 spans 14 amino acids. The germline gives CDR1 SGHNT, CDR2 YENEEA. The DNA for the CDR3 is TGTGCCAGCAGCCCCTTTGAGCGGGAAGAGACCCAGTACTTC. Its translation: CASSPFEREETQYF.

CDR3 protein: CASSFLTLDRGGYGYTF. Written as DNA, the CDR3 is TGTGCCAGCAGTTTCTTAACATTGGACAGGGGGGGCTATGGCTACACCTTC. This sequence joins TRBV28 and TRBJ1-2; 10 bases align to TRBD1. CDR1 and CDR2 (germline): MDHEN, SYDVKM. This CDR3 region has 17 residues. V gave up 3 bases and J gave up 4 bases; unmatched junction bases: 11.

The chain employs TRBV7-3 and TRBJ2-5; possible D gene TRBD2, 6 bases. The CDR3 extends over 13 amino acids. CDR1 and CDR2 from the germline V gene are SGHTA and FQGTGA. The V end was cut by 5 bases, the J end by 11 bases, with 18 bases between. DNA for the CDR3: TGTGCCAGCAGCCAAGGACCGACGGGGGAGCAGTACTTC. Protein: CASSQGPTGEQYF.

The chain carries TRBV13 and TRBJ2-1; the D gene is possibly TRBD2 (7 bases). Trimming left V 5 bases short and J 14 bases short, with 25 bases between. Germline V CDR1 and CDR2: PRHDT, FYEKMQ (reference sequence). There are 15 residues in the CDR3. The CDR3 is CASSPTGGGGAGKFF. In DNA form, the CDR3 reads TGTGCCAGCAGCCCTACCGGGGGAGGGGGGGCCGGGAAGTTCTTC.

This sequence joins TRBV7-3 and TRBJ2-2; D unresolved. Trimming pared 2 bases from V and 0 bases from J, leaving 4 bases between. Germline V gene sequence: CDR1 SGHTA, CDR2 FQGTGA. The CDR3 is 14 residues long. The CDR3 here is CASSLYTNTGELFF. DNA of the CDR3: TGTGCCAGCAGCTTATACACGAACACCGGGGAGCTGTTTTTT.

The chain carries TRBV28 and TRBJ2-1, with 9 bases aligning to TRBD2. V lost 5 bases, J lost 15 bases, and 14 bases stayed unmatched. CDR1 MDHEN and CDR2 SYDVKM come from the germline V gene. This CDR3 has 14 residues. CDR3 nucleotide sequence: TGTGCCAGCAGTCCACCTCAAGCGGGGGGTTCTCGGTTCTTC. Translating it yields CASSPPQAGGSRFF.

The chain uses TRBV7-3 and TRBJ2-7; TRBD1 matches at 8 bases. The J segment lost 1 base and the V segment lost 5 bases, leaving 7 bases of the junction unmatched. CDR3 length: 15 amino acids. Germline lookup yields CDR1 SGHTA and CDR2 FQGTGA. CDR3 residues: CASSRDRSNSYEQYF. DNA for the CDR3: TGTGCCAGCAGCCGGGACAGGTCCAATTCCTACGAGCAGTACTTC.

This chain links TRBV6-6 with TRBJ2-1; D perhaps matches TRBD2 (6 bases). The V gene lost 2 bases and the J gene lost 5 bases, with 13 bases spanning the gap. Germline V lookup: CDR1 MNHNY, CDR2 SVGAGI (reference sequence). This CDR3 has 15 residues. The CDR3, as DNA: TGTGCCAGCAGTTACGGGGGGACCTTTGACAATGAGCAGTTCTTC. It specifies CASSYGGTFDNEQFF.

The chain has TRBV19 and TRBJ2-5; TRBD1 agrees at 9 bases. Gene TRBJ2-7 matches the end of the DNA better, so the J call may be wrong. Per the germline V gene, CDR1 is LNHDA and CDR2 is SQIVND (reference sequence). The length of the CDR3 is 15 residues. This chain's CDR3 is CASSEQGAGSYEQYF. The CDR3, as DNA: TGTGCCAGTAGCGAACAGGGGGCAGGATCCTACGAGCAGTACTTC.

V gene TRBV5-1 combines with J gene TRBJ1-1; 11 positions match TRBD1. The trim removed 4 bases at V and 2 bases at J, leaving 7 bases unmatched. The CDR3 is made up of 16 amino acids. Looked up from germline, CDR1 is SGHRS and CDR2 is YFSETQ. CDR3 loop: CASSNGQGAFNTEAFF. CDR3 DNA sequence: TGCGCCAGCAGCAATGGACAGGGGGCCTTTAACACTGAAGCTTTCTTT.

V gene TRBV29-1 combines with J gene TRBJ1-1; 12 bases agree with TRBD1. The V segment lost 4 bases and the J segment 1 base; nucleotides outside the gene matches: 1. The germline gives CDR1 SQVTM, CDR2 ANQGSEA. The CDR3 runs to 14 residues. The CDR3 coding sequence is TGCAGCGTTGGGGACAGGGGGCCGAACACTGAAGCTTTCTTT. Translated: CSVGDRGPNTEAFF. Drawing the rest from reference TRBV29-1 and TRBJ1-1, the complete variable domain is SAVISQKPSRDICQRGTSLTIQCQVDSQVTMMFWYRQQPGQSLTLIATANQGSEATYESGFVIDKFPISRPNLTFSTLTVSNMSPEDSSIYLCSVGDRGPNTEAFFGQGTRLTVV.